This T cell receptor (beta chain) appears in the sequencing data of a study of cytomegalovirus exposure and HLA in healthy donors (dated by TCRdb to 2016 to 2017). For the wider study: In an earlier analysis of 587 of the donors, around 300 Gb of sequence data and 120 million or so unique TCR beta sequences from 150 million to 200 million T cells were reported. Roughly 290 gigabases of sequencing data and 70 million to 100 million unique TCR sequences made up an early release that covered roughly 670 HLA-typed donors. Among some 400 genotyped donors of the cohort, an average of about 240,000 unique TCR beta nucleotide sequences were sequenced per donor, approximately 20% of them non-productive. Every discovery cohort repertoire had been produced on one sequencing platform. An earlier analysis of around 580 of the donors used high-throughput TCR beta sequencing to judge whether each TCR beta V gene segment behaved as functional or pseudogenic. Along with the approximately 670-subject first cohort, a separate validation cohort of 120 different subjects was used. Because of strong linkage in the cohort, four or five DR-DQ haplotypes were treated as single units for association and clustering. Of the approximately 400 genotyped donors, around 81% fell in the genetic ancestry cluster associated with self-reported Caucasian donors. A later analysis re-analyzed previously published TCR beta repertoires from 660 or so donors and added high-resolution HLA genotyping to study TCR occurrence patterns. The study aimed to test whether signatures of past pathogen exposure could be identified by cataloging public T cell receptors. HLA typing included class I and class II loci at four-digit resolution. Donor age, sex, ethnicity and CMV serostatus were collected together with the repertoire data. In the later analysis, no new phenotypic data were used to find candidate immune exposures; instead, reliance was placed on TCR beta sequences and their occurrence across donors. The number of donors typed differed by locus, with roughly 629-640 for A, B, C, DRB1 and DQB1, 522 for DQA1, 600 to 610 for DPA1, and under 490 for DPB1. High-throughput TCR immunosequencing, statistical association of individual TCRs with disease status, and machine learning were combined to predict cytomegalovirus infection status. In a later genetic analysis, genome-wide SNP genotypes for about 55% of the roughly 670 donors were used, and that subset was treated as a discovery cohort. The study used immunosequencing to profile the T cell repertoires of approximately 690 subjects and linked those repertoires to cytomegalovirus serostatus. General study outcomes and caveats: Compared with equally common non-associated chains, HLA-associated TCR beta chains in a later analysis were more clonally expanded and had lower generation probabilities. When HLA alleles, especially DR and DQ, strongly co-occurred, attributing TCR associations to individual alleles was difficult. The classifier was reported to diagnose cytomegalovirus status with high specificity and sensitivity in both the original and validation cohorts. In a later analysis, most CMV-associated TCR beta chains were found to appear HLA-restricted, with HLA associations seemingly driven largely by CMV exposure. Specific HLA alleles were associated with around 18,000 TCR beta sequences at a false discovery rate of 0.05 in a later analysis. The earlier analysis of approximately 560 of the donors excluded 15 to 20 rarely observed V segments, including chromosome 9 orphons, because counts were too low. A later analysis reported that several top co-occurrence clusters appeared linked to parvovirus B19, influenza, CMV and Epstein-Barr virus. The sequencing pipeline was judged likely to have produced a cluster of highly shared sequence variants as a technical artifact. While some public TCRs were present in many individuals, most TCR sequences turned up only very rarely across donors. A further reported finding was that TCR beta sequences accurately predicted the HLA-A and HLA-B alleles for most subjects in the first cohort. This cohort had only TCR beta chains sequenced, and the lack of alpha or paired-chain data limited which features could be detected. Broadly in line with IMGT annotations, most TCR beta V segments showed up in productive rearrangements about 87% or about 30% of the time in an earlier analysis of several hundred of the donors. Because HLA typing was unavailable for some donors at each locus, only the typed subset was used in association tests. CMV serostatus was the only immune exposure information available for the cohort. In vitro tests confirmed that three of the cytomegalovirus-associated TCR beta chains recognize cytomegalovirus antigens. According to a later analysis, TCR association rates differed among HLA loci, with DRB1 alleles showing the most associated TCRs and HLA-C alleles showing the fewest. The authors suggested that the approach could potentially be extended to other disease states and immunological phenotypes. A later genetic analysis reported fewer N-insertions in productive TCRs among donors in an Asian-associated ancestry cluster than the approximately 670-donor mean. The presence/absence analyses assumed that sequencing depth was roughly uniform across donors, and that assumption may not be true. The study listed approximately 150 TCR beta chains as associated with cytomegalovirus. V-gene and J-gene trimming of TCR beta chains was associated with a missense DCLRE1C variant in a later genetic analysis, and the association was replicated in an independent cohort. Linkage disequilibrium might explain the correlated functional status among segregating V segments, but an unknown experimental factor could not be ruled out.

The cohort comprised some 730 healthy bone marrow donors. All cohort members were sampled while nominally healthy, although unrecorded immune exposures were likely present. The donor was CMV seropositive and was included in the group of approximately 310 seropositive cohort members. Every donor gave a peripheral blood sample, and the peripheral blood mononuclear cells from that sample were used for TCR beta sequencing. Genomic DNA was extracted from the blood cell samples with the Qiagen DNeasy Blood Extraction Kit. Turning to this clone: Its antigen is unknown. Nothing much larger sits one base from this clone, and base qualities are not available.

Library preparation was by the immunoSEQ multiplex PCR assay. For the multiplex PCR, a mixture combining 60 forward primers for TCR Vbeta segments and 13 reverse primers for TCR Jbeta segments was used. The CDR3 region of rearranged TCR beta genes was amplified from genomic DNA by a multiplex PCR assay. Amplified TCR beta libraries were sequenced as 87-base-pair reads on the Illumina HiSeq System. As for how the authors treated the data: A later analysis counted tens of millions of unique TCR beta chains across the 690 or so repertoires, and 9.5 million to 11 million of these chains were shared by at least two donors. Raw reads were error-corrected and collapsed into unique sequences by a nearest-neighbor algorithm in which closely related sequences were merged to remove PCR and sequencing errors. CDR3 sequences were aligned to IMGT reference sequences to assign V, D and J gene segments. For a sequence to be retained, at least a six-nucleotide match to both a V gene segment and a J gene segment was required. Rearrangements were classified as productive when the CDR3 lacked stop codons and remained in frame with V and J, and all other rearrangements were classified as non-productive. CDR3 was defined by IMGT convention, running from the second conserved V-encoded cysteine to the conserved J-encoded phenylalanine. The earlier analysis of approximately 590 of the donors excluded any sequence lacking an unambiguous match to a single V gene segment. An earlier analysis of over 450 of the donors classified V segments as functional when productive rearrangements were above 56.7% and as segregating when the standard deviation between donors was above 5%. To diagnose cytomegalovirus status from the catalog of TCR beta chain sequences, a statistical classification framework was built. In a later analysis, V and J genes were assigned by comparing TCR nucleotide sequences against IMGT/GENE-DB human TR gene sequences. A later analysis assigned CDR3 sequences and most-parsimonious VDJ recombination scenarios with the TCRdist pipeline. In a later analysis, every TCR beta chain was defined by the combination of its CDR3 amino acid sequence and its V-gene family, and reads without a unique V-gene family were dropped. To address suspected cross-contamination and a sequencing artifact, a later analysis removed some 620 highly shared, low-generation-probability nucleotide sequences. In a later analysis, a clonal expansion index was calculated for each public chain from normalized within-repertoire ranks of inferred template counts. In a later analysis, generation probabilities were computed with a VDJ recombination model fitted to out-of-frame rearrangements, and the resulting probabilities were checked against IGoR. A later analysis scored TCR-TCR, TCR-HLA and TCR-CMV co-occurrence with hypergeometric tests, applying a repertoire-size bias correction to TCR pairs. False discovery rates were estimated in a later analysis by permuting HLA or CMV assignments 20 times. In a later analysis, co-occurring TCRs were grouped using DBSCAN, with TCRdist sequence similarity added in when clustering inside HLA-allele-positive subsets. For co-occurrence clustering, repertoires with fewer than 30,000 or more than 120,000 public chains were excluded, along with a handful of repertoires with anomalous nucleotide sharing. In TCRdb, the immuneACCESS table is reduced to in-frame sequences with V and J assigned. These tables do not hold every clone; where another copy was compared, an unresolved V gene accounts for under half, and the others remain unexplained. The D gene and trimming were derived from the DNA, and the V and J assignments and clone size from that table. This sample lists 100,000 or so clones; approximately 77% were detected once. The ten largest clonotypes hold roughly 15% of the sample.

The source of this sequence is a male donor in good health and CMV-seropositive. The material sequenced was PBMCs.

The nucleotides read TGTGCCAGCAGCGGGGCGGGACGCTGGGCTTTCTTT. Translated, it gives CASSGAGRWAFF. The chain is assembled from TRBV5-6 and TRBJ1-1; tentative D gene TRBD1, with 5 bases matching. The cysteine opens and the phenylalanine closes a CDR3 of 12 amino acids. The read is trimmed to its CDR3 DNA, 36 bases read in frame from base 1. V is reduced by 4 bases and J by 11 bases, leaving a spacing of 15 bases between them. The germline V gene supplies CDR1 SGHDT and CDR2 YYEEEE.